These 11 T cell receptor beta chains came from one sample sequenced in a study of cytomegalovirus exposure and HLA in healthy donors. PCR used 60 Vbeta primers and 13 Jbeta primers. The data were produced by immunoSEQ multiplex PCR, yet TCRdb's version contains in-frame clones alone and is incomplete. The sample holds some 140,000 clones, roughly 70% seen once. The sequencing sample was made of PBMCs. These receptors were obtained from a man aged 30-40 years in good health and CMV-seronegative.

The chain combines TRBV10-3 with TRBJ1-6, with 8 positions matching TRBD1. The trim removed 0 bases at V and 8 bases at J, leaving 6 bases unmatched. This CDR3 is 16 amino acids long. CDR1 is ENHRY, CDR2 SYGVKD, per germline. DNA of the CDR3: TGTGCCATCAGTGAGTCATCGACAGGGGTGGATTCACCCCTCCACTTT. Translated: CAISESSTGVDSPLHF.

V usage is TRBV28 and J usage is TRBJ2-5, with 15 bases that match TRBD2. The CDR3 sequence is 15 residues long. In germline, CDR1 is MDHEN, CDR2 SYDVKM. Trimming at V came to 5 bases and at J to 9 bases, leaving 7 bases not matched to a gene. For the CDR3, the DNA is TGTGCCAGCAGTCCCGGACTAGCGGGGGGGAGCCCCCAGTACTTC. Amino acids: CASSPGLAGGSPQYF. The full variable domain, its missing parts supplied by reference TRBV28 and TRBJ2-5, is DVKVTQSSRYLVKRTGEKVFLECVQDMDHENMFWYRQDPGLGLRLIYFSYDVKMKEKGDIPEGYSVSREKKERFSLILESASTNQTSMYLCASSPGLAGGSPQYFGPGTRLLVL.

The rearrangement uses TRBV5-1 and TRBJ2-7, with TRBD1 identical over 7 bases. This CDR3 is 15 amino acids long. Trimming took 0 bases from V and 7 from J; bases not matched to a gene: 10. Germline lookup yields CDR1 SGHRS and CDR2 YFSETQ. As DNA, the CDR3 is TGCGCCAGCAGCTTGGGAGAGGGGGCGGTCAGGGAGCAGTACTTC. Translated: CASSLGEGAVREQYF.

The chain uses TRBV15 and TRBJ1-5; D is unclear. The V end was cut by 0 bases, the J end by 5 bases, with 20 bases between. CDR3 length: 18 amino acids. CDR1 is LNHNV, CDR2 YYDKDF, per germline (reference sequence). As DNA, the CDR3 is TGTGCCACCAGCAGAGAGGTCAAAAAAACACCCCAGGATCAGCCCCAGCATTTT. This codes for CATSREVKKTPQDQPQHF.

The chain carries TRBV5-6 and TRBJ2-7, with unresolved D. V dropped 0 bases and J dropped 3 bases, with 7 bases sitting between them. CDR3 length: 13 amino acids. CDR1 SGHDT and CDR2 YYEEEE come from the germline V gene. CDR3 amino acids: CASSLEAGYEQYF. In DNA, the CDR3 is TGTGCCAGCAGCTTGGAAGCAGGCTACGAGCAGTACTTC.

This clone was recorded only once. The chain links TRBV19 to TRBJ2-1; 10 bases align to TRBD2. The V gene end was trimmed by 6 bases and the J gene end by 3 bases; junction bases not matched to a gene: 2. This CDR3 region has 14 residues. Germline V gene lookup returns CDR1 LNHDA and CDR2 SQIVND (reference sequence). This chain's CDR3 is CASRKRGGYNEQFF. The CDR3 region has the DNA TGTGCCAGTAGGAAGCGGGGGGGCTACAATGAGCAGTTCTTC.

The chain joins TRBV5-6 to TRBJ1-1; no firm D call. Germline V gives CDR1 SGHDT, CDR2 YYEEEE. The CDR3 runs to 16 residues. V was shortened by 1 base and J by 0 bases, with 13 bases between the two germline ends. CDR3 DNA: TGTGCCAGCAGCTTGAAGTGGCAGGAAATGAACACTGAAGCTTTCTTT. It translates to CASSLKWQEMNTEAFF.

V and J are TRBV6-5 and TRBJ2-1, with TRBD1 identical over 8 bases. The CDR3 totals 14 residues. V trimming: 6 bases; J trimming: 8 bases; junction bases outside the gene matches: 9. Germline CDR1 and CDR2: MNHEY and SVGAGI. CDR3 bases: TGTGCCAGCAGAACAGGGGGTAGGCATCATGAGCAGTTCTTC. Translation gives CASRTGGRHHEQFF.

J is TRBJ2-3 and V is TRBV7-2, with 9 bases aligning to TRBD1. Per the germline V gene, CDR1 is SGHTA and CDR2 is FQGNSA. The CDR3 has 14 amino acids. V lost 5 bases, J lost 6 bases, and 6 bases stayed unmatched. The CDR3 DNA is TGTGCCAGCAGCCTAACAGGGGGCGCGGATACGCAGTATTTT. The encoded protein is CASSLTGGADTQYF.

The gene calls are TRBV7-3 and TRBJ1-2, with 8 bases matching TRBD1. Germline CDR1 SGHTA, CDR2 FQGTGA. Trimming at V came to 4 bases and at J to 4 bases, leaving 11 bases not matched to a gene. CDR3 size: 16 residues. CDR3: CASSSGGGQGAYGYTF. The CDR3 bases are TGTGCCAGCAGCTCGGGGGGTGGGCAGGGGGCCTATGGCTACACCTTC.

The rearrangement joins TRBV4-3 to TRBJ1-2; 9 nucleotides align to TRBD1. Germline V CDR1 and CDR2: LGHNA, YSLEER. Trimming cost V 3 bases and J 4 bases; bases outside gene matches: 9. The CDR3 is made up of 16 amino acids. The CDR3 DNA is TGCGCCAGCAGCCAGACAGGGGGTTCCACTCCCTATGGCTACACCTTC. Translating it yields CASSQTGGSTPYGYTF.